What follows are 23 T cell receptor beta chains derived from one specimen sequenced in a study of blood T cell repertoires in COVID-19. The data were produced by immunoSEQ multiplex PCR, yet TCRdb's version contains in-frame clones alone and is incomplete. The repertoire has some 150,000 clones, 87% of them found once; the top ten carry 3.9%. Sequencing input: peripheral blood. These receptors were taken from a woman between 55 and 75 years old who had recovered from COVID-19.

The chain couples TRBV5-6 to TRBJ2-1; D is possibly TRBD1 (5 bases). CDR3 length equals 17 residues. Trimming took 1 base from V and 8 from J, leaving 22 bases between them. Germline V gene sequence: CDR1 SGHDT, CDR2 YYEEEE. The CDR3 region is CASSLFPGIIGMDEQFF. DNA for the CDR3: TGTGCCAGCAGCTTGTTCCCAGGGATTATTGGTATGGATGAGCAGTTCTTC.

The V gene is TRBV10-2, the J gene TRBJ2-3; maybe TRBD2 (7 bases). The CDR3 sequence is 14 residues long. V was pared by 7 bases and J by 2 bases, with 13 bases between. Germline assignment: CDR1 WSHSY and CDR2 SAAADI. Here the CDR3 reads CASMSAGATDTQYF. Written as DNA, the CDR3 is TGCGCCAGCATGAGTGCGGGGGCCACAGATACGCAGTATTTT.

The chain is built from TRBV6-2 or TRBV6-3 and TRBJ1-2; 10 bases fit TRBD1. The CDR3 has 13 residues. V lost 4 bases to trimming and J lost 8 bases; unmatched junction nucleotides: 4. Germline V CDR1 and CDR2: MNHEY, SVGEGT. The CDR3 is CASSLGQGLGYTF. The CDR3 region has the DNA TGTGCCAGCAGTTTGGGACAGGGGCTGGGCTACACCTTC.

CDR3 DNA: TGCGCCAGCAGCCAAGATAGGTCGGCAGGGCATGAAAAACTGTTTTTT. This codes for CASSQDRSAGHEKLFF. This chain connects TRBV4-1 to TRBJ1-4; possible D gene TRBD1, 5 bases. V was pared by 0 bases and J by 6 bases, with 14 bases between. The germline V gene has CDR1 MGHRA and CDR2 YSYEKL. The CDR3 contains 16 residues.

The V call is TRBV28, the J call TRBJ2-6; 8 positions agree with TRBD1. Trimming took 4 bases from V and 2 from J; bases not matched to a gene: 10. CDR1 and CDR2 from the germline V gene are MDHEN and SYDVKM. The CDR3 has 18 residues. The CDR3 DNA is TGTGCCAGCAGTTCCCGGACAGGGACGGCTGCTGGGGCCAACGTCCTGACTTTC. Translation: CASSSRTGTAAGANVLTF. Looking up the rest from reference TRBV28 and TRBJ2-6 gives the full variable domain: DVKVTQSSRYLVKRTGEKVFLECVQDMDHENMFWYRQDPGLGLRLIYFSYDVKMKEKGDIPEGYSVSREKKERFSLILESASTNQTSMYLCASSSRTGTAAGANVLTFGAGSRLTVL.

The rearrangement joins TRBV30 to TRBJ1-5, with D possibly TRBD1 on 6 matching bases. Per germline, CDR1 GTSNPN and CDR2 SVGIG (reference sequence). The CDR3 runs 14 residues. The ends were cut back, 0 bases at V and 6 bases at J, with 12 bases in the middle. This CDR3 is CAWSVGLGGQPQHF. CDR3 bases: TGTGCCTGGAGTGTCGGACTAGGGGGTCAGCCCCAGCATTTT.

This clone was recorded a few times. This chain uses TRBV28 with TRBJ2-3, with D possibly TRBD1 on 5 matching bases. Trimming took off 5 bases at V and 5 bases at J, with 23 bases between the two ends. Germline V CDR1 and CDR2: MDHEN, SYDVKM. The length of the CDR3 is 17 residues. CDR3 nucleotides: TGTGCCAGCAGTGGGCCATTTGCGACAGTTTATATAGATACGCAGTATTTT. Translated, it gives CASSGPFATVYIDTQYF.

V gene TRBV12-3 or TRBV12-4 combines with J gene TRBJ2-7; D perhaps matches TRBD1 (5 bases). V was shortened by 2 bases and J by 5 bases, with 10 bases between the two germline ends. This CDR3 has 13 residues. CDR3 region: CASSLRTPHEQYF. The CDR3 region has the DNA TGTGCCAGCAGTTTACGGACACCCCACGAGCAGTACTTC.

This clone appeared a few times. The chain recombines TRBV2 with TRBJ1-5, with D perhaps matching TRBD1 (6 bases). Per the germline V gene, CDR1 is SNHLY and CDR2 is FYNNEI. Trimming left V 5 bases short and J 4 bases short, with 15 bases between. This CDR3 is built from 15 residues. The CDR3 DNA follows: TGTGCCAGCAGTAACACGGGACAATGGAATCAGCCCCAGCATTTT. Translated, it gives CASSNTGQWNQPQHF.

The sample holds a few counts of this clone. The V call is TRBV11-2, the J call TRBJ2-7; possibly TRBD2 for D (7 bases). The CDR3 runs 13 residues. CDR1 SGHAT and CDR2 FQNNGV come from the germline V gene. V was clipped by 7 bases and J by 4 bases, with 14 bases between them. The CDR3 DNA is TGTGCCAGCATGTTGAAGGGGGGGTACGAGCAGTACTTC. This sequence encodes CASMLKGGYEQYF.

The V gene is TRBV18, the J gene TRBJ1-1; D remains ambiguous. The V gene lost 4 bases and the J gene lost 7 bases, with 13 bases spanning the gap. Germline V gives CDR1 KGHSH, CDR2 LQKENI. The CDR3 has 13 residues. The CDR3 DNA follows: TGTGCCAGCTCACAGTCAGTTCTCAATGAAGCTTTCTTT. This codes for CASSQSVLNEAFF. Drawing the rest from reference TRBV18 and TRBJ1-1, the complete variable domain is NAGVMQNPRHLVRRRGQEARLRCSPMKGHSHVYWYRQLPEEGLKFMVYLQKENIIDESGMPKERFSAEFPKEGPSILRIQQVVRGDSAAYFCASSQSVLNEAFFGQGTRLTVV.

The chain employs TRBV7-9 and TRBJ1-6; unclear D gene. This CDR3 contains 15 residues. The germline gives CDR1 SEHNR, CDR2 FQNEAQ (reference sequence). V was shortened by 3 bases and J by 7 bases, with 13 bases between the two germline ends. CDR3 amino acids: CASSFTSVSNSPLHF. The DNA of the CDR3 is TGTGCCAGCAGCTTTACGTCGGTATCGAATTCACCCCTCCACTTT. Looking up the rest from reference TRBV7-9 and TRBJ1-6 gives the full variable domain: DTGVSQNPRHKITKRGQNVTFRCDPISEHNRLYWYRQTLGQGPEFLTYFQNEAQLEKSRLLSDRFSAERPKGSFSTLEIQRTEQGDSAMYLCASSFTSVSNSPLHFGNGTRLTVT.

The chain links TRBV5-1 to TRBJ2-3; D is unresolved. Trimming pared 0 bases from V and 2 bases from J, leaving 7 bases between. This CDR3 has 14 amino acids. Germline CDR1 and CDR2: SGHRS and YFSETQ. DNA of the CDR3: TGCGCCAGCAGCTTGGCGCTCTACACAGATACGCAGTATTTT. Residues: CASSLALYTDTQYF.

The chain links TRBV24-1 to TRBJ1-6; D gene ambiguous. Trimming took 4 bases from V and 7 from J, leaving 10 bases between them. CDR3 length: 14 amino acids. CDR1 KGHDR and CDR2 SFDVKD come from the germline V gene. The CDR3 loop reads CATSDAANNSPLHF. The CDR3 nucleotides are TGTGCCACCAGTGACGCAGCGAACAATTCACCCCTCCACTTT.

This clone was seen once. The CDR3: CASSSPGAEAFF. The DNA for the CDR3 is TGTGCCAGCAGCTCGCCGGGAGCCGAAGCTTTCTTT. This chain uses TRBV28 with TRBJ1-1; D is undetermined. The CDR3 has 12 amino acids. Germline V lookup: CDR1 MDHEN, CDR2 SYDVKM. Trimming shortened V by 6 bases and J by 8 bases, and 13 bases separated the two germline ends.

The CDR3 DNA reads TGCAGCGTTGGGCCCGGGACAGGGGCCTACGAGCAGTACTTC. Its translation is CSVGPGTGAYEQYF. The genes are TRBV29-1 and TRBJ2-7; 10 bases align to TRBD1. CDR1 is SQVTM, CDR2 ANQGSEA, per germline. V was pared by 4 bases and J by 2 bases, with 5 bases of the junction left unmatched. There are 14 residues in the CDR3.

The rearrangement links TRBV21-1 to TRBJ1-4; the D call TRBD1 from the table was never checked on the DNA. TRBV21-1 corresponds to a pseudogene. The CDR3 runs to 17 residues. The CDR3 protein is CASSKVDRGATNEKLFF. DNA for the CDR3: TGTGCCAGCAGCAAAGTTGACAGGGGAGCAACTAATGAAAAACTGTTTTTT.

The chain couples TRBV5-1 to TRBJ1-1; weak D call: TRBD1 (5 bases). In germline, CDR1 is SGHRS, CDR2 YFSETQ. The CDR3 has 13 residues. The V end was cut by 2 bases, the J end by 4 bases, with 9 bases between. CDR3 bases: TGCGCCAGCAGCTTCGCAGGGTCCACTGAAGCTTTCTTT. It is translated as CASSFAGSTEAFF.

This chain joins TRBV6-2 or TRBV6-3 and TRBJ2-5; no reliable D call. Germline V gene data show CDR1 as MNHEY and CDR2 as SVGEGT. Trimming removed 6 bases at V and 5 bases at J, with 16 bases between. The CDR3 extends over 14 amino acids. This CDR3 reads CASSGARGVETQYF. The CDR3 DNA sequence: TGTGCCAGCAGCGGCGCCAGAGGTGTGGAGACCCAGTACTTC.

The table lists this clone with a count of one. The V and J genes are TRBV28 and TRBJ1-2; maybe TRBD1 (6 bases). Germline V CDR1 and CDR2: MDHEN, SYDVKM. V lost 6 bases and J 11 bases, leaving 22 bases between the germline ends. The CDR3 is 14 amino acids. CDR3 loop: CASSSAQGKWLYTF. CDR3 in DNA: TGTGCCAGCAGCTCGGCACAGGGTAAGTGGCTATACACCTTC.

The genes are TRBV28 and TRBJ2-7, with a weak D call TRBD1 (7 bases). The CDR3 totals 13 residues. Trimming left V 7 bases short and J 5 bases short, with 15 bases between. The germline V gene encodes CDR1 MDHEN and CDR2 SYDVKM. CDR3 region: CASILRDRNEQYF. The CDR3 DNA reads TGTGCCAGCATCCTGCGGGACAGAAACGAGCAGTACTTC.

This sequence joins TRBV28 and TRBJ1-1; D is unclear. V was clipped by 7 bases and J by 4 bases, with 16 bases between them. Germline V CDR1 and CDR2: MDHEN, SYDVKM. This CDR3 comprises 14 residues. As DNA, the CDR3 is TGTGCCAGCACCAACCATGGGCGGGTCACTGAAGCTTTCTTT. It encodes CASTNHGRVTEAFF.

Here the CDR3 DNA reads TGCGCCAGCAGCCCGCGGGGGACAGGGGGCTTAGGCTCCTATAATTCACCCCTCCACTTT. The encoded protein is CASSPRGTGGLGSYNSPLHF. The chain is built from TRBV5-1 and TRBJ1-6; 12 positions agree with TRBD1. The V and J ends lost 4 bases and 0 bases, in that order; junction bases with no gene match: 11. Germline V gene data show CDR1 as SGHRS and CDR2 as YFSETQ. This CDR3 has 20 amino acids.